The clone carrying this T cell receptor beta chain was observed a handful of times. What it binds is not known. Primers used in a second PCR of about 6 to 11 cycles were a sample-barcoded 5' primer and a J-beta primer mix. No fewer than 3 million CDR3-containing paired-end reads came from each sample. TCRdb reprocessed the 5' RACE reads with MiXCR, giving one entry per CDR3 protein. The top ten clones hold approximately 40% of a sample with over 700,000 distinct CDR3 sequences, roughly 50% of them seen once. This sample was included in a study of blood T cells in healthy people across ages. Whole-study results and caveats: Both higher diversity and more naive CD4+ cells marked long-lived donors when set against aged donors.

Germline V CDR1 and CDR2: SGHRS, YFSETQ. This CDR3 spans 14 amino acids. V was pared by 5 bases and J by 2 bases, with 8 bases between. The TCR was taken from a man older than 75 in good health. The rearrangement uses TRBV5-1 and TRBJ2-6; D remains unclear. The sequenced sample consisted of blood. The DNA of the CDR3 is TGCGCCAGCAGTCCTTTTGCTGGGGCCAACGTCCTGACTTTC. This encodes CASSPFAGANVLTF.